Below, 12 T cell receptor beta chains from the same sample are listed, as sequenced in a study of T-cell memory formation after mild COVID-19. TCRdb used MiXCR to reprocess the 5' RACE reads, holding one entry per CDR3 protein. The repertoire includes 450,000 or so distinct CDR3 sequences, approximately 20% of them detected once, and more than 8% sits in the top ten. The sequenced sample was PBMCs or a T cell subset sorted from them (not recorded which). The receptor set was obtained from an adult woman who had mild COVID-19 (a few samples of this study predate the infection). Cell type and time point are not known.

This clonotype has only a few counts. The chain couples TRBV10-3 to TRBJ2-7; 7 bases are a match to TRBD1. After removal of 6 bases from V and 5 bases from J, the junction contained 10 bases not matched to a gene. CDR3 length equals 14 residues. In germline, CDR1 is ENHRY, CDR2 SYGVKD. CDR3 bases: TGTGCCATCAGACAGACAGGGCCCCTTGACGAGCAGTACTTC. Its translation is CAIRQTGPLDEQYF.

This rearrangement joins TRBV9 to TRBJ1-2, with a tentative D call TRBD1 (5 bases). Germline loops: CDR1 SGDLS, CDR2 YYNGEE. The V end was cut by 8 bases, the J end by 8 bases, with 16 bases between. This CDR3 is 12 amino acids long. CDR3 amino acids: CASSTVSGGYTF. CDR3 sequence (DNA): TGTGCCAGTTCGACAGTGAGCGGAGGCTACACCTTC.

This clonotype has just a few counts. The rearrangement joins TRBV5-1 to TRBJ2-1; D not resolved. The germline CDR1 and CDR2 sequences are SGHRS and YFSETQ. The V end was cut by 0 bases, the J end by 10 bases, with 11 bases between. The CDR3 consists of 13 residues. CDR3 nucleotide sequence: TGCGCCAGCAGCTTGGAATACGGTTGGGAGCAGTTCTTC. It specifies CASSLEYGWEQFF.

This clonotype was seen many times. The V and J genes are TRBV4-1 and TRBJ2-1; 7 nucleotides line up with TRBD1. Trimming took 0 bases from V and 0 from J; bases not matched to a gene: 8. Germline lookup yields CDR1 MGHRA and CDR2 YSYEKL. This CDR3 has 18 amino acids. DNA for the CDR3: TGCGCCAGCAGCCAAGAGCCAGGACAGGCAACCTCCTACAATGAGCAGTTCTTC. Translated: CASSQEPGQATSYNEQFF.

This clonotype was counted many times. The chain employs TRBV5-6 and TRBJ2-7; perhaps TRBD2 as D (5 bases). The CDR3 consists of 13 residues. The germline V gene has CDR1 SGHDT and CDR2 YYEEEE. Trimming took off 6 bases at V and 2 bases at J, with 12 bases between the two ends. The CDR3 loop reads CASTLSGTYEQYF. CDR3 coding DNA: TGTGCCAGCACCCTCTCCGGGACCTACGAGCAGTACTTC.

The chain employs TRBV19 and TRBJ1-1; D possibly corresponds to TRBD1 (5 bases). The CDR3 sequence is 15 residues long. V was trimmed by 3 bases and J by 6 bases, leaving 17 bases between them. CDR1 is LNHDA and CDR2 is SQIVND in the germline V gene (reference sequence). As DNA, the CDR3 is TGTGCCAGTAGTATTGGGGCCGGGAGTGGGGCTGAAGCTTTCTTT. Its protein is CASSIGAGSGAEAFF.

This chain links TRBV27 with TRBJ2-7; 11 nucleotides align to TRBD1. Trimming took 2 bases from V and 6 from J; bases not matched to a gene: 9. From germline, CDR1 is MNHEY and CDR2 SMNVEV (reference sequence). The CDR3 runs 16 residues. CDR3 loop: CASSLRFGTGGPEQYF. CDR3 nucleotide sequence: TGTGCCAGCAGTTTAAGGTTTGGGACAGGGGGGCCCGAGCAGTACTTC.

This clonotype has a handful of counts. V gene TRBV5-1 combines with J gene TRBJ2-3; D call uncertain. V was trimmed by 4 bases and J by 5 bases, leaving 17 bases between them. CDR1 and CDR2 (germline): SGHRS, YFSETQ. The CDR3 is 15 residues long. The CDR3 loop reads CASSPSVGSGDTQYF. The DNA of the CDR3 is TGCGCCAGCAGCCCCTCCGTAGGGTCGGGAGATACGCAGTATTTT.

The chain couples TRBV12-3 or TRBV12-4 to TRBJ2-7; perhaps TRBD2 as D (7 bases). Trimming removed 6 bases from V and 3 bases from J, with 15 bases in between. The CDR3 sequence is 14 residues long. CDR3 bases: TGTGCCAGCAGGCCACAGGGAGGGATCTACGAGCAGTACTTC. Protein: CASRPQGGIYEQYF.

This clonotype was detected only a few times. The V and J genes are TRBV11-1 and TRBJ2-1; 8 bases match TRBD2. The trim removed 7 bases at V and 7 bases at J, leaving 3 bases unmatched. CDR3 length: 12 amino acids. Germline V gene lookup returns CDR1 SGHAT and CDR2 FQDESV (reference sequence). The CDR3 loop reads CASKTGGNEQFF. The CDR3 DNA reads TGTGCCAGCAAGACGGGAGGGAATGAGCAGTTCTTC. The variable domain in full, completed from reference TRBV11-1 and TRBJ2-1, reads EAEVAQSPRYKITEKSQAVAFWCDPISGHATLYWYRQILGQGPELLVQFQDESVVDDSQLPKDRFSAERLKGVDSTLKIQPAELGDSAMYLCASKTGGNEQFFGPGTRLTVL.

This chain connects TRBV10-3 to TRBJ1-5; the D is unclear. Germline CDR1 and CDR2: ENHRY and SYGVKD. The CDR3 sequence is 12 residues long. V shed 3 bases and J shed 13 bases, with 13 bases lying between them. The CDR3 region has the DNA TGTGCCATCAGTGACGGGGAGGCAGTTCAGCATTTT. The encoded protein is CAISDGEAVQHF.

V is TRBV9 and J is TRBJ2-1, with TRBD2 matching over 8 bases. The CDR3 sequence is 14 residues long. V lost 3 bases and J lost 5; bases outside the gene matches: 4. Germline lookup yields CDR1 SGDLS and CDR2 YYNGEE. The CDR3 bases are TGTGCCAGCAGCGCCCTGGGACTAGACAATGAGCAGTTCTTC. Protein product: CASSALGLDNEQFF.